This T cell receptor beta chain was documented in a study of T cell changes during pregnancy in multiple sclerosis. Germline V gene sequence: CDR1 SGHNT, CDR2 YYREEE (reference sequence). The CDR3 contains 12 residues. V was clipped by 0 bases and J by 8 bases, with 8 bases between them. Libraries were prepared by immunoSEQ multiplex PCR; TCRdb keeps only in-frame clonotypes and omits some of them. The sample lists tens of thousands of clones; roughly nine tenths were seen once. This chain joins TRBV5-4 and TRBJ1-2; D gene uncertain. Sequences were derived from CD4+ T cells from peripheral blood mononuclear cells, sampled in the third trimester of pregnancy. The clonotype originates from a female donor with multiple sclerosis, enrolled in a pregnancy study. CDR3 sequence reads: CASSLETHGYTF. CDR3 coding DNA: TGTGCCAGCAGCTTGGAAACACACGGCTACACCTTC.